These T cell receptor beta chains were read from a single sample in a study of blood T cell repertoires in COVID-19. Measured with immunoSEQ multiplex PCR; TCRdb has only the in-frame clones, and not every one. The sample yields 200,000 to 300,000 clones, about 86% seen once. The sample comprised PBMCs or T cells enriched from blood (not recorded which). The receptor source for this set is a woman in her thirties or forties with acute COVID-19. Each CDR3 is given with its conserved first and last residue. D genes are given only for firm matches. Clone size is given for some rows only: seen once, a few or many times, or a class if the clone is expanded.

size: -; J: TRBJ1-3; D: TRBD1; V: TRBV19; DNA: TGTGCCAGTAGTATCCCGACAGGGAGCGGAAACACCATATATTTT; CDR3: CASSIPTGSGNTIYF
size: -; J: TRBJ2-6; D: TRBD1; V: TRBV19; DNA: TGTGCCAGTAGTATCAGGTGGACAGGACTCTCTGGGGCCAACGTCCTGACTTTC; CDR3: CASSIRWTGLSGANVLTF
size: -; J: TRBJ1-2; D: -; V: TRBV9; DNA: TGTGCCAGCAGCACACCCGGGACATCAATGGATGGCTACACCTTC; CDR3: CASSTPGTSMDGYTF
size: -; J: TRBJ2-2; D: TRBD2; V: TRBV9; DNA: TGTGCCAGCAGCGTTTTGAGCGGGAGGGAGAACACCGGGGAGCTGTTTTTT; CDR3: CASSVLSGRENTGELFF
size: -; J: TRBJ2-2; D: TRBD2; V: TRBV9; DNA: TGTGCCAGCAGCCTCCGCCCGGGAGGGCCTTACACCGGGGAGCTGTTTTTT; CDR3: CASSLRPGGPYTGELFF
size: -; J: TRBJ2-5; D: -; V: TRBV6-5; DNA: TGTGCCAGCAGAATACAGGGCGGGGAGACCCAGTACTTC; CDR3: CASRIQGGETQYF
size: -; J: TRBJ2-5; D: TRBD1; V: TRBV2; DNA: TGTGCCAGTGTTTTTAAGGACAGGATACAAGAGACCCAGTACTTC; CDR3: CASVFKDRIQETQYF
size: -; J: TRBJ2-7; D: -; V: TRBV6-5; DNA: TGTGCCAGCAGTTCAGGTGAAGGGGGCTCCTACGAGCAGTACTTC; CDR3: CASSSGEGGSYEQYF
size: -; J: TRBJ1-2; D: -; V: TRBV9; DNA: TGTGCCAGCAGCGTAGCAGGGGCCACCGCCATTTATGGCTACACCTTC; CDR3: CASSVAGATAIYGYTF
size: -; J: TRBJ1-2; D: TRBD1; V: TRBV7-9; DNA: TGTGCCAGCAGCTTAACCGGGACAGCTGGCACCTTC; CDR3: CASSLTGTAGTF
size: once; J: TRBJ2-3; D: -; V: TRBV10-3; DNA: TGTGCCATCAGTGAGTATCGTGGAGGGTCAGATACGCAGTATTTT; CDR3: CAISEYRGGSDTQYF
size: -; J: TRBJ1-5; D: TRBD1; V: TRBV19; DNA: TGTGCCAGTAGACCCGACAGGGGTAATCAGCCCCAGCATTTT; CDR3: CASRPDRGNQPQHF
size: -; J: TRBJ2-7; D: TRBD2; V: TRBV27; DNA: TGTGCCAGCAGTTTAAGGCCTAGCGGGGTCCTCTACGAGCAGTACTTC; CDR3: CASSLRPSGVLYEQYF
size: few; J: TRBJ1-4; D: -; V: TRBV5-4; DNA: TGTGCCAGCAGCTTGGAGGGGTTAAATGAAAAACTGTTTTTT; CDR3: CASSLEGLNEKLFF
size: -; J: TRBJ2-1; D: -; V: TRBV3-1/TRBV3-2; DNA: TGTGCCAGCAGCCAAGATCTCGGGAGCTCCTACAATGAGCAGTTCTTC; CDR3: CASSQDLGSSYNEQFF
size: -; J: TRBJ2-1; D: TRBD2; V: TRBV5-4; DNA: TGTGCCAGCAAACCTAGCGGGAATCGCAACAATGAGCAGTTCTTC; CDR3: CASKPSGNRNNEQFF
size: -; J: TRBJ2-1; D: TRBD1; V: TRBV19; DNA: TGTGCCAGTAGTAGCCGCCGACAGGGCTACAATGAGCAGTTCTTC; CDR3: CASSSRRQGYNEQFF
size: few; J: TRBJ2-7; D: -; V: TRBV20-1; DNA: TGCAGTGCTAGTAAACGGAGCTCCTACGAGCAGTACTTC; CDR3: CSASKRSSYEQYF
size: -; J: TRBJ1-2; D: TRBD1; V: TRBV12-3/TRBV12-4; DNA: TGTGCCAGCAGTTCCGGGACAGGGGACGGCTACACCTTC; CDR3: CASSSGTGDGYTF
size: -; J: TRBJ2-1; D: TRBD2; V: TRBV19; DNA: TGTGCCAGTAGTGGGGGGCCGGGACTAGCGGGAGAGAAGTACAATGAGCAGTTCTTC; CDR3: CASSGGPGLAGEKYNEQFF
size: once; J: TRBJ2-1; D: -; V: TRBV11-2; DNA: TGTGCCAGCAGCAGCCAGGGCGGGGAGTACAATGAGCAGTTCTTC; CDR3: CASSSQGGEYNEQFF
size: -; J: TRBJ2-5; D: TRBD2; V: TRBV9; DNA: TGTGCCAGCAGCGTGTCTAGCGGGAGGCTCGAGACCCAGTACTTC; CDR3: CASSVSSGRLETQYF
size: -; J: TRBJ2-7; D: TRBD2; V: TRBV28; DNA: TGTGCCAGCAGTTCCGCCCCGACTAGCGGGAGCAACGAGCAGTACTTC; CDR3: CASSSAPTSGSNEQYF
size: -; J: TRBJ1-2; D: TRBD1; V: TRBV10-3; DNA: TGTGCCATCAGTGAACAGGGGATCTATGGCTACACCTTC; CDR3: CAISEQGIYGYTF
size: -; J: TRBJ2-3; D: TRBD2; V: TRBV5-6; DNA: TGTGCCAGCAGTTACCGGACTAGCGGAAGGGGGGGCACAGATACGCAGTATTTT; CDR3: CASSYRTSGRGGTDTQYF
size: few; J: TRBJ2-1; D: -; V: TRBV3-1/TRBV3-2; DNA: TGTGCCAGCAGCCCCCGAGGAGGGCTAGGGCGCTACAATGAGCAGTTCTTC; CDR3: CASSPRGGLGRYNEQFF
size: -; J: TRBJ1-1; D: -; V: TRBV12-3/TRBV12-4; DNA: TGTGCCAGCGGGCAGATGATGAACACTGAAGCTTTCTTT; CDR3: CASGQMMNTEAFF
size: -; J: TRBJ1-2; D: TRBD1; V: TRBV29-1; DNA: TGCAGCGTACCGGGACAGAATAACTATGGCTACACCTTC; CDR3: CSVPGQNNYGYTF
size: -; J: TRBJ2-1; D: TRBD2; V: TRBV11-3; DNA: TGTGCCAGCAGCTACCGGACTAGCGGCTACAATGAGCAGTTCTTC; CDR3: CASSYRTSGYNEQFF
size: -; J: TRBJ1-1; D: -; V: TRBV5-1; DNA: TGCGCCAGCAGCTTGGGAAGCATTAACACTGAAGCTTTCTTT; CDR3: CASSLGSINTEAFF
size: -; J: TRBJ2-2; D: TRBD1; V: TRBV24-1; DNA: TGTGCCACATCGTTGACAGGGGGATACACCGGGGAGCTGTTTTTT; CDR3: CATSLTGGYTGELFF
size: -; J: TRBJ2-1; D: TRBD2; V: TRBV11-3; DNA: TGTGCCAGCAGCTTATACGGGAGGGCCTACAATGAGCAGTTCTTC; CDR3: CASSLYGRAYNEQFF
size: -; J: TRBJ1-2; D: TRBD1; V: TRBV27; DNA: TGTGCCAGCAGATATAGGGGGCATAGCTATGGCTACACCTTC; CDR3: CASRYRGHSYGYTF
size: -; J: TRBJ2-1; D: TRBD2; V: TRBV5-1; DNA: TGCGCCAGCAGCTTGGTAGCGGGATTTGACAATGAGCAGTTCTTC; CDR3: CASSLVAGFDNEQFF
size: -; J: TRBJ2-5; D: TRBD2; V: TRBV6-5; DNA: TGTGCCAGTGGACTAGCGGGAAGAGAGACCCAGTACTTC; CDR3: CASGLAGRETQYF
size: few; J: TRBJ2-6; D: -; V: TRBV7-9; DNA: TGTGCCAGCAGCGGAGGCTCTGGGGCCAACGTCCTGACTTTC; CDR3: CASSGGSGANVLTF
size: -; J: TRBJ2-7; D: -; V: TRBV21-1; DNA: TGTGCCAGCACCCACGACGGGGAGCAGTACTTC; CDR3: CASTHDGEQYF
size: -; J: TRBJ2-1; D: TRBD2; V: TRBV5-1; DNA: TGCGCCAGCAGCCCCCGAGGAGCGGGAGGGACCTCCTACAATGAGCAGTTCTTC; CDR3: CASSPRGAGGTSYNEQFF
size: -; J: TRBJ2-3; D: TRBD2; V: TRBV19; DNA: TGTGCCAGTAGTATATCCCCACTAGCGGGGGCCACAGATACGCAGTATTTT; CDR3: CASSISPLAGATDTQYF
size: -; J: TRBJ1-1; D: -; V: TRBV30; DNA: TGTGCCTGGGGGGACACGGCGGCTTTCTTT; CDR3: CAWGDTAAFF
size: -; J: TRBJ2-7; D: TRBD1; V: TRBV4-1; DNA: TGCGCCAGCAGCCAGAGTCGGACAGGACGGTTAAACTACGAGCAGTACTTC; CDR3: CASSQSRTGRLNYEQYF
size: -; J: TRBJ1-6; D: TRBD1; V: TRBV10-3; DNA: TGTGCCGGAGGACAGGGAAGTGGATCACCCCTCCACTTT; CDR3: CAGGQGSGSPLHF
size: -; J: TRBJ2-7; D: TRBD2; V: TRBV7-9; DNA: TGTGCCAGCAGCTCGAGCGGGAATCCCTACGAGCAGTACTTC; CDR3: CASSSSGNPYEQYF
size: -; J: TRBJ1-1; D: -; V: TRBV3-1/TRBV3-2; DNA: TGTGCCAGCAGCCAAGGGACATTGAACACTGAAGCTTTCTTT; CDR3: CASSQGTLNTEAFF
size: -; J: TRBJ2-1; D: TRBD1; V: TRBV2; DNA: TGTGCCAGCAGCCTCGGGACAGGGAGCTCCTACAATGAGCAGTTCTTC; CDR3: CASSLGTGSSYNEQFF
size: -; J: TRBJ2-7; D: TRBD1; V: TRBV27; DNA: TGTGCCAGCAGTTTAAAGTCCCCGGGACAGGACAGCTACGAGCAGTACTTC; CDR3: CASSLKSPGQDSYEQYF